This paragraph reports one T cell receptor (beta chain). This clone was seen only a few times. Its antigen target is currently unknown. The record has no base qualities; no much larger clone is one base away. This entry belongs to a study of OX40 agonist ivuxolimab in advanced cancers. General notes on the study: Ivuxolimab was an agonistic, fully human IgG2 monoclonal antibody directed against OX40 (CD134), a costimulatory receptor. Intravenous ivuxolimab was administered to patients every 2 weeks at six dose levels: 0.01, 0.1, 0.3, 1.5, 3 and 10 mg/kg. Prior anti-PD-1, anti-PD-L1 or anti-CTLA-4 therapy was permitted, and approximately 40% of dose-escalation patients had received checkpoint inhibitors. The paper covers the monotherapy dose-escalation part of the phase I ivuxolimab trial, which included N ≈ 52 patients. Partial responses occurred in three dose-escalation patients: two with cutaneous melanoma and one with hepatocellular carcinoma. A male proportion of roughly 80% and a mean age of about 60 years, ranging from roughly 20 to 80, were recorded for the dose-escalation cohort. Peripheral TCRbeta sequencing was intended to test whether TCR sequence diversity was altered and clonal T-cell expansion was caused by ivuxolimab. Of the approximately 50 dose-escalation patients, hepatocellular carcinoma was present in roughly 19, melanoma in around 15, renal cell carcinoma in 9 and head and neck cancer in 9.

The trial excluded patients who had a history of autoimmune disease or were on systemic immunosuppression. In every dose cohort, peripheral blood was drawn for TCR sequencing at baseline, cycle 4 day 1, and cycle 7 day 1. Samples came from an open-label, multicenter, first-in-human phase I dose-escalation trial of ivuxolimab. Adults with locally advanced or metastatic head and neck squamous cell, hepatocellular, melanoma or renal cell carcinoma were enrolled in the trial. CD4+ and CD8+ T cells were sorted separately from peripheral blood before TCR sequencing. To sequence the TCRbeta CDR3 region, genomic DNA was isolated from the sorted cells. The immunoSEQ Assay was used for sequencing of TCRbeta CDR3 regions. This immuneACCESS table, as held by TCRdb, lists in-frame sequences with V and J called but not all clones. Of the missing ones, under half trace to an unresolved V gene in checked studies; the others have no known cause. The sample table contains tens of thousands of clones; only one count was recorded for about nine tenths of them. Approximately 1.4% of the sample is held by the ten biggest clonotypes.

Findings and caveats that apply to the study as a whole: At doses of 0.1 to 3.0 mg/kg, clonal expansion of both CD4+ and CD8+ blood T cells was observed from baseline to week 6. Which antigens the clonally expanded peripheral T cells were specific for was not determined. Low levels of normalized T-cell clonal expansion were also seen in some patients who did not respond. On average, CD8+ T cells showed more expanded clones than CD4+ T cells after ivuxolimab. In partial responders in the 0.1-3.0 mg/kg groups, normalized peripheral clonal expansion was found to be among the lowest, especially among CD8+ T cells.

The TCR comes from an adult with an advanced solid tumor such as melanoma, head and neck, liver or kidney cancer. Sequenced material: CD4+ or CD8+ T cells sorted from blood, taken in a trial of the OX40 agonist ivuxolimab.

The DNA is as follows: TGTGCCAGTAGCGGCAGCTTTTTTAATCAGCCCCAGCATTTT. Protein translation: CASSGSFFNQPQHF. The sequence links TRBV19 to TRBJ1-5, with the D segment identity uncertain. In the germline V gene (reference sequence), CDR1 corresponds to LNHDA and CDR2 to SQIVND. V was cut back by 6 bases and J by 4 bases, leaving a gap of 13 bases between them. From the cysteine through the phenylalanine, the CDR3 covers 14 amino acids. CDR3 DNA only is kept here, 42 bases in frame from base 1. The entire variable domain, with the stretches around the CDR3 drawn from the reference TRBV19 and TRBJ1-5 proteins, is DGGITQSPKYLFRKEGQNVTLSCEQNLNHDAMYWYRQDPGQGLRLIYYSQIVNDFQKGDIAEGYSVSREKKESFPLTVTSAQKNPTAFYLCASSGSFFNQPQHFGDGTRLSIL.